This T cell receptor (beta chain) appears in the sequencing data of a study of blood T cell repertoires in COVID-19. On the study more broadly: Acute and convalescent COVID-19 specimens originated in the United States, Italy and Spain. PBMCs, B-cell-depleted T cells, or T cells provided the cDNA or gDNA that made up the material.

Clones were read by immunoSEQ multiplex PCR, and TCRdb kept only the in-frame ones, dropping some. This sample has fewer than 150,000 clones, with approximately 80% found just once. V lost 5 bases and J lost 1, with 11 bases in between. Germline V gives CDR1 LGHNT, CDR2 FRNRAP. The length of the CDR3 is 15 residues. In its sample, this clone was seen a few times. The source material was peripheral blood. The rearrangement links TRBV12-5 to TRBJ2-2; D ambiguous. This clonotype originated in a human donor in a cohort sampled during active COVID-19. The CDR3 spells CASGPRRVNTGELFF. In DNA form, the CDR3 reads TGTGCTAGTGGTCCTAGGAGAGTGAACACCGGGGAGCTGTTTTTT.